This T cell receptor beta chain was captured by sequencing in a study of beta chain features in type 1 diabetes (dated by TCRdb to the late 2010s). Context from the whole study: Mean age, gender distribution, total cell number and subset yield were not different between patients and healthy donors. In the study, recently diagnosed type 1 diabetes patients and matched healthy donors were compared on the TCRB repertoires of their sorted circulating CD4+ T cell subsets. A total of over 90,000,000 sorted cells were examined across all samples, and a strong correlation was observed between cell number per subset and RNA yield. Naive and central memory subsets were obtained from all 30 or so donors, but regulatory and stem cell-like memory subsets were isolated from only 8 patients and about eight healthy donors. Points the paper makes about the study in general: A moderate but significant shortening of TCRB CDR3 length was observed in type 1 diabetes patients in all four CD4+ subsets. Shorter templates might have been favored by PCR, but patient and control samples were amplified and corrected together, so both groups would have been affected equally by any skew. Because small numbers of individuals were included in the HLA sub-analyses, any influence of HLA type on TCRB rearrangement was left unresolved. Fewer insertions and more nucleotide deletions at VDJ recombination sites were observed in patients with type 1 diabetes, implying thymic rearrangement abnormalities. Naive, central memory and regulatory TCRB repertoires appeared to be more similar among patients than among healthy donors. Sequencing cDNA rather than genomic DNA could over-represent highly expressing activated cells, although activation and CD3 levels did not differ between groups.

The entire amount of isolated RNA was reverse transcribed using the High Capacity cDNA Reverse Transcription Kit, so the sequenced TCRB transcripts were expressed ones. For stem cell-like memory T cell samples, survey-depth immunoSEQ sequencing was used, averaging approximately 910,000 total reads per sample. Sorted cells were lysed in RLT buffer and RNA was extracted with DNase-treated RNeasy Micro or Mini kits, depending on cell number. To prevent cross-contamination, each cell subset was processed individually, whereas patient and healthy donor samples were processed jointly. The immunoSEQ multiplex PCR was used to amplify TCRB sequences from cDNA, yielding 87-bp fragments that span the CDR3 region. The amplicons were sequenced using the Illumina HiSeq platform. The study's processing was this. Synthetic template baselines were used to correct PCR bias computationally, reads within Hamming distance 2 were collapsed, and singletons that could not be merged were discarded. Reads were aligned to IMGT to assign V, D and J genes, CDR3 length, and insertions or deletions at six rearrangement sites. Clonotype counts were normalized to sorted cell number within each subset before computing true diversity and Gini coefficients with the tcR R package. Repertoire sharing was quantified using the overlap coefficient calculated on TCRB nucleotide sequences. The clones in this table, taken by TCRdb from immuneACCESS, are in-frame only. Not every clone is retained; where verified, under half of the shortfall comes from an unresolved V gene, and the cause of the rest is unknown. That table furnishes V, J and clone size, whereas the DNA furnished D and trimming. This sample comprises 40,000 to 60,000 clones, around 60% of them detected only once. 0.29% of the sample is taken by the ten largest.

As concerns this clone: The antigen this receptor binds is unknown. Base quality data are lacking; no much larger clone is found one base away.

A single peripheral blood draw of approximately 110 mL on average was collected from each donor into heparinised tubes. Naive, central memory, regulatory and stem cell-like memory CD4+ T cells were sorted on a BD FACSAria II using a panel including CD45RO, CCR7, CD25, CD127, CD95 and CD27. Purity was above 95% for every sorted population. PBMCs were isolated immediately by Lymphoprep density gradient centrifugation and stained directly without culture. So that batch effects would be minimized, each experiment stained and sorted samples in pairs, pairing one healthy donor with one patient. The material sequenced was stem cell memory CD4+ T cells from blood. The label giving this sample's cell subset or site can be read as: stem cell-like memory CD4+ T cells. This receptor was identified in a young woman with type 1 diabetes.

The nucleotide sequence is TGCGCCAGCAGCTTGGACGCGGGAGGGCCTAACGAGCAGTACTTC. Protein translation: CASSLDAGGPNEQYF. The sequence links TRBV5-1 to TRBJ2-7; 9 bases in the middle match TRBD2. The germline V gene supplies CDR1 SGHRS and CDR2 YFSETQ. Ends trimmed: V by 0 bases, J by 5 bases; bases unmatched to a gene: 6. From cysteine to phenylalanine, the CDR3 is 15 amino acids long. The DNA shown is the 45-base CDR3, in frame from base 1.